This is a list of T cell receptor beta chains from one sample in a study of blood T cell repertoires in COVID-19. Profiling relied on immunoSEQ multiplex PCR, and the TCRdb table lists in-frame clones only, not all of them. There are around 250,000 clones in the sample; approximately 86% occur only once, and roughly 3.1% lies in the top ten. Sequenced material: peripheral blood. These receptors came from a woman aged 18-29 years with acute or convalescent COVID-19. CDR3s include the opening cysteine and the closing phenylalanine or tryptophan. A D gene is named only where the DNA matches it firmly. Clone size is given for some rows only: seen once, a few or many times, or a class if the clone is expanded.

>TRBV27|many|TRBJ1-2|TRBD1
TGTGCCAGCAGTTTAGAGGGGGCGGGTGGCTACACCTTC
CASSLEGAGGYTF
>TRBV6-5|.|TRBJ2-5|TRBD2
TGTGCCAGCAGTTACTCTCGACTAGCGGAGACCCAGTACTTC
CASSYSRLAETQYF
>TRBV12-5|.|TRBJ1-5|.
TGTGCTAGTGGCCCGGGGGGACTCCTCAATCAGCCCCAGCATTTT
CASGPGGLLNQPQHF
>TRBV19|.|TRBJ1-5|.
TGTGCCAGTAGTATTCCGCAGGGGAGCAATCAGCCCCAGCATTTT
CASSIPQGSNQPQHF
>TRBV18|.|TRBJ1-2|.
TGTGCCAGCTCACCACCTTCCCAGAACTATGGCTACACCTTC
CASSPPSQNYGYTF
>TRBV2|.|TRBJ2-7|TRBD2
TGTGCCAGCACCACGGGGACTAGCGGGAGGGGGGGCTCCTACGAGCAGTACTTC
CASTTGTSGRGGSYEQYF
>TRBV19|.|TRBJ1-5|.
TGTGCCAGTAGTATAGACAGGGTTTCGGAGCCCCAGCATTTT
CASSIDRVSEPQHF
>TRBV6-5|.|TRBJ2-1|TRBD2
TGTGCCAGCAGTCCGGCGGGGGGGTGGAATGAGCAGTTCTTC
CASSPAGGWNEQFF
>TRBV7-2|.|TRBJ2-3|.
TGTGCCAGCAGCTTGATAGGGGGAAGCACAGATACGCAGTATTTT
CASSLIGGSTDTQYF
>TRBV7-9|.|TRBJ2-1|TRBD2
TGTGCCAGCAGCTCCCCCTGGCGGGAGGGGGGAACCTACAATGAGCAGTTCTTC
CASSSPWREGGTYNEQFF
>TRBV2|.|TRBJ2-7|TRBD2
TGTGCCAGCTCCTGGACTAGCGGGAGTTACGAGCAGTACTTC
CASSWTSGSYEQYF
>TRBV5-1|.|TRBJ2-5|.
TGCGCCAGCAGCTCGGGGTCTGAAAATCCCACGAACTTC
CASSSGSENPTNF
>TRBV5-6|.|TRBJ1-2|.
TGTGCCAGCAGAAGAAGAGGTGGCTACACCTTC
CASRRRGGYTF
>TRBV7-9|.|TRBJ2-7|.
TGTGCCAGCACCCGCGGGGACTTCTCCTACGAGCAGTACTTC
CASTRGDFSYEQYF
>TRBV30|many|TRBJ2-3|.
TGTGCCTGGAGTGCCCAGGACACAGATACGCAGTATTTT
CAWSAQDTDTQYF
>TRBV2|.|TRBJ1-2|TRBD1
TGTGCCAGCGGGGGACAGGCGATCTATGGCTACACCTTC
CASGGQAIYGYTF
>TRBV23-1|.|TRBJ1-6|.
TGCGCCAGCAGTCAGGACAGCCGAGTTGATTCACCCCTCCACTTT
CASSQDSRVDSPLHF
>TRBV7-9|.|TRBJ1-2|TRBD1
TGTGCCAGCAGCTCACGGACAGGAGCTAACTATGGCTACACCTTC
CASSSRTGANYGYTF
>TRBV4-1|.|TRBJ2-7|TRBD2
TGCGCCAGCAGCCAAGGGGGACTAGCTTACGAGCAGTACTTC
CASSQGGLAYEQYF
>TRBV5-1|.|TRBJ2-5|TRBD2
TGCGCCAGCAGCCTACACTGGACTAGTCAAGAGACCCAGTACTTC
CASSLHWTSQETQYF